Shown below are 18 T cell receptor beta chains from a single sample sequenced in a study of T cell changes during pregnancy in multiple sclerosis. TCRdb's copy holds only in-frame clones and misses some; the assay was immunoSEQ multiplex PCR. Of around 67,000 clones in the sample, 92% were seen once. The material was peripheral blood, obtained in the first trimester of pregnancy. The receptors come from a female donor with multiple sclerosis, enrolled in a pregnancy study.

The chain joins TRBV2 to TRBJ2-1; no firm D call. The CDR3 sequence is 13 residues long. Trimming cost V 3 bases and J 12 bases, with 15 bases left between them. The germline V gene has CDR1 SNHLY and CDR2 FYNNEI. CDR3 nucleotide sequence: TGTGCCAGCAGTGACGGCGGAAACCTGGGGCAGTTCTTC. This translates into CASSDGGNLGQFF.

The chain uses TRBV7-8 and TRBJ1-2; TRBD1 aligns across 8 bases. The germline V gene encodes CDR1 SGHVS and CDR2 FQNEAQ. The junction had 13 bases not matched to a gene; V was cut back by 5 bases and J by 14 bases. CDR3 length equals 13 residues. This CDR3 reads CASSPTTGALGTF. The CDR3, as DNA: TGTGCCAGCAGCCCGACGACAGGGGCTCTCGGAACCTTC.

DNA for the CDR3: TGTGCCATCAGTGACCAACTAGCGGGAGGATTTGGGCGCGAGCAGTACTTC. This codes for CAISDQLAGGFGREQYF. This chain links TRBV10-3 with TRBJ2-7, with 12 bases identical to TRBD2. V shed 3 bases and J 6 bases; nucleotides not matched to a gene: 12. This CDR3 has 17 residues. CDR1 is ENHRY, CDR2 SYGVKD, per germline.

This clone was counted a single time. The CDR3 DNA sequence: TGTGCCAGCAGCGTGGGGGACATAGAAGAGACCCAGTACTTC. Amino acids: CASSVGDIEETQYF. This sequence joins TRBV9 and TRBJ2-5, with D possibly TRBD1 on 6 matching bases. Germline-derived CDR1 and CDR2 are SGDLS and YYNGEE. V lost 2 bases and J lost 3, with 11 bases in between. CDR3 length equals 14 residues. Supplemented by reference TRBV9 and TRBJ2-5, the full variable domain reads DSGVTQTPKHLITATGQRVTLRCSPRSGDLSVYWYQQSLDQGLQFLIQYYNGEERAKGNILERFSAQQFPDLHSELNLSSLELGDSALYFCASSVGDIEETQYFGPGTRLLVL.

The gene calls are TRBV7-9 and TRBJ2-7, with 11 bases aligning to TRBD1. Germline trimming cut 5 bases from V and 0 bases from J; bases unmatched to any gene: 6. Germline assignment: CDR1 SEHNR and CDR2 FQNEAQ (reference sequence). CDR3 length: 16 residues. CDR3 residues: CASSNQDRGRSYEQYF. CDR3 bases: TGTGCCAGCAGCAACCAGGACAGGGGGCGCTCCTACGAGCAGTACTTC.

A single count supports this clone. The chain has TRBV28 and TRBJ2-2; 11 bases line up with TRBD2. V shed 2 bases and J 5 bases; nucleotides not matched to a gene: 16. Germline V gene lookup returns CDR1 MDHEN and CDR2 SYDVKM. This CDR3 is 20 amino acids long. In nucleotides, the CDR3 is TGTGCCAGCAGTTTAAGCCCCTGGGGTAGCGGGAGGGCCTCAACCGGGGAGCTGTTTTTT. Encoded protein: CASSLSPWGSGRASTGELFF.

CDR3 sequence reads: CASSEARTPGANVLTF. CDR3 nucleotide sequence: TGTGCCAGCAGTGAAGCGCGGACTCCTGGGGCCAACGTCCTGACTTTC. The rearrangement links TRBV2 to TRBJ2-6, with a tentative D call TRBD2 (5 bases). This CDR3 contains 16 residues. The V end lost 0 bases, the J end lost 2 bases, and 8 bases lay between the germline ends. Germline assignment: CDR1 SNHLY and CDR2 FYNNEI.

V is TRBV7-9 and J is TRBJ2-1; 10 bases map to TRBD2. The germline gives CDR1 SEHNR, CDR2 FQNEAQ (reference sequence). The CDR3 extends over 12 amino acids. V was pared by 4 bases and J by 12 bases, with 3 bases of the junction left unmatched. The CDR3, as DNA: TGTGCCAGCAGCTCGGAGCGGGAGGGGCAGTTCTTC. Translated: CASSSEREGQFF.

The chain employs TRBV18 and TRBJ2-6; the D gene is possibly TRBD1 (5 bases). The V gene's germline CDR1 is KGHSH and CDR2 LQKENI. The ends were cut back, 1 base at V and 0 bases at J, with 7 bases in the middle. This CDR3 contains 16 residues. The CDR3, as DNA: TGTGCCAGCTCACCACTTGACAGCTCTGGGGCCAACGTCCTGACTTTC. Protein: CASSPLDSSGANVLTF.

The rearrangement joins TRBV11-3 to TRBJ2-1; 10 positions match TRBD2. From germline, CDR1 is SGHNT and CDR2 YENEEA. The CDR3 covers 15 residues. J gave up 7 bases and V 6 bases, and 9 bases lay outside the gene matches. The CDR3 loop reads CASRGAGGRWNEQFF. In DNA, the CDR3 is TGTGCCAGCAGGGGAGCGGGAGGGCGGTGGAATGAGCAGTTCTTC. Variable domain in full (rest from reference TRBV11-3 and TRBJ2-1): EAGVVQSPRYKIIEKKQPVAFWCNPISGHNTLYWYLQNLGQGPELLIRYENEEAVDDSQLPKDRFSAERLKGVDSTLKIQPAELGDSAVYLCASRGAGGRWNEQFFGPGTRLTVL.

The chain carries TRBV5-4 and TRBJ1-1; D remains ambiguous. Trimming shortened V by 1 base and J by 1 base, and 11 bases separated the two germline ends. Germline V gives CDR1 SGHNT, CDR2 YYREEE (reference sequence). CDR3 length: 15 residues. The CDR3 bases are TGTGCCAGCAGCTTGATAGCCAGAGGGAACACTGAAGCTTTCTTT. It codes for CASSLIARGNTEAFF.

The V gene is TRBV19, the J gene TRBJ2-1, with D hard to call. V gave up 6 bases and J gave up 1 base, with 10 bases separating them. The CDR3 contains 14 residues. Germline CDR1 reads LNHDA; CDR2 reads SQIVND (reference sequence). CDR3 bases: TGTGCCAGTAGCTATGAGGCGTCCTACAATGAGCAGTTCTTC. Translation gives CASSYEASYNEQFF. Complete variable domain (other parts from reference TRBV19 and TRBJ2-1): DGGITQSPKYLFRKEGQNVTLSCEQNLNHDAMYWYRQDPGQGLRLIYYSQIVNDFQKGDIAEGYSVSREKKESFPLTVTSAQKNPTAFYLCASSYEASYNEQFFGPGTRLTVL.

This chain links TRBV7-2 with TRBJ2-7; maybe TRBD1 (6 bases). Trimming pared 5 bases from V and 2 bases from J, leaving 22 bases between. The CDR3 consists of 17 residues. The V gene's germline CDR1 is SGHTA and CDR2 FQGNSA. CDR3: CASSTRRGADFPYEQYF. The CDR3, as DNA: TGTGCCAGCAGCACGCGCAGGGGAGCTGACTTTCCCTACGAGCAGTACTTC.

The CDR3 bases are TGTGCCAGCGAGCCTTTACCCTCCCAGAACACTGAAGCTTTCTTT. It translates to CASEPLPSQNTEAFF. The chain has TRBV7-8 and TRBJ1-1; D gene ambiguous. This CDR3 has 15 amino acids. Trimming took off 8 bases at V and 1 base at J, with 17 bases between the two ends. The germline CDR1 and CDR2 sequences are SGHVS and FQNEAQ.

The J gene is TRBJ1-5, the V gene TRBV28; 11 bases line up with TRBD1. The J segment lost 7 bases and the V segment lost 3 bases, leaving 5 bases of the junction unmatched. CDR1 is MDHEN and CDR2 is SYDVKM in the germline V gene. This CDR3 contains 15 residues. The CDR3 is CASSFPGTGGQPQHF. Here the CDR3 DNA reads TGTGCCAGCAGTTTCCCCGGGACAGGGGGGCAGCCCCAGCATTTT.

The chain joins TRBV19 to TRBJ1-1; D perhaps matches TRBD1 (6 bases). The CDR3 runs 14 residues. Germline loops: CDR1 LNHDA, CDR2 SQIVND (reference sequence). Trimming removed 6 bases at V and 0 bases at J, with 11 bases between. The CDR3: CASSLTGLNTEAFF. CDR3 in DNA: TGTGCCAGTAGCTTGACAGGTCTGAACACTGAAGCTTTCTTT.

The DNA for the CDR3 is TGTGCCAGCAGCTTCCTAGGAACTAGCGGGATTATGGGTGAGCAGTTCTTC. It encodes CASSFLGTSGIMGEQFF. The chain uses TRBV5-6 and TRBJ2-1; 10 bases are a match to TRBD2. The J segment lost 9 bases and the V segment lost 2 bases, leaving 14 bases of the junction unmatched. The CDR3 loop spans 17 amino acids. Germline V CDR1 and CDR2: SGHDT, YYEEEE.

V usage is TRBV6-6 and J usage is TRBJ2-7, with D possibly being TRBD1 (5 bases). The length of the CDR3 is 16 residues. V shed 2 bases and J shed 0 bases, with 14 bases lying between them. Germline V gives CDR1 MNHNY, CDR2 SVGAGI (reference sequence). In DNA, the CDR3 is TGTGCCAGCAGTTACCCCCCGGACACCGGCTCCTACGAGCAGTACTTC. Translating it yields CASSYPPDTGSYEQYF.